This TCR beta chain was sequenced during a study of beta chain features in type 1 diabetes (dated by TCRdb to the late 2010s). Study-wide context: Patients and healthy donors did not differ in mean age, gender distribution, total cell number or subset yield. A total of 90 million to 140 million sorted cells were examined across all samples, and RNA yield correlated strongly with the number of cells per subset. In the study, TCRB repertoires of sorted circulating CD4+ T cell subsets from recently diagnosed type 1 diabetes patients were compared with those of matched healthy donors. Regulatory and stem cell-like memory subsets were isolated from only 8 patients and roughly 8 healthy donors, whereas naive and central memory subsets came from all 30 or so donors.

A few counts support this clone. Its recognized antigen is unknown. Base-call qualities are not available, and no considerably larger clone is one nucleotide away. Other DNA sequences of this sample code for an identical CDR3. The entire amount of isolated RNA was reverse transcribed using the High Capacity cDNA Reverse Transcription Kit, so the sequenced TCRB transcripts were expressed ones. Deep immunoSEQ sequencing was performed on naive, central memory and regulatory T cell samples, with an average of roughly 4 million total reads per sample. Sorted cells were lysed in RLT buffer and RNA was extracted with DNase-treated RNeasy Micro or Mini kits, depending on cell number. Each cell subset was processed separately to prevent cross-contamination, with patient and healthy donor samples processed together. Using the immunoSEQ multiplex PCR, TCRB sequences were amplified from cDNA into 87-bp fragments spanning the CDR3 region. Sequencing of the amplicons was done on the Illumina HiSeq platform. For the original study's pipeline: Synthetic template baselines were used to correct PCR bias computationally, reads within Hamming distance 2 were collapsed, and singletons that could not be merged were discarded. Reads were aligned to IMGT to assign V, D and J genes, CDR3 length, and insertions or deletions at six rearrangement sites. Within each subset, clonotype counts were normalized to the number of sorted cells before true diversity and Gini coefficients were calculated with the tcR R package. The overlap coefficient, calculated on TCRB nucleotide sequences, was used to measure repertoire sharing. As stored in TCRdb, this immuneACCESS dataset retains in-frame rearrangements with V and J assigned. A fraction of the clones does not appear; measured against another copy, unresolved V genes explain less than half of the discrepancy, and the remainder lacks a known reason. That table furnishes V, J and clone size, whereas the DNA furnished D and trimming. This sample has almost 350,000 clones in its table, and less than 9.5% of those were observed once. The top ten clonotypes cover around 0.44% of the sample.

From each donor, a single peripheral blood sample of about 100 mL on average was drawn into heparinised tubes. Using a panel that included CD45RO, CCR7, CD25, CD127, CD95 and CD27, naive, central memory, regulatory and stem cell-like memory CD4+ T cells were sorted on a BD FACSAria II. A purity above 98% was achieved for all sorted populations. PBMCs were isolated immediately by Lymphoprep density gradient centrifugation and stained directly without culture. So that batch effects would be minimized, each experiment stained and sorted samples in pairs, pairing one healthy donor with one patient. The paper's findings and limits, for the study overall: Naive, central memory and regulatory TCRB repertoires appeared to be more alike among patients than among healthy donors. PCR might favor shorter templates, but patient and control samples were amplified and corrected together, so any skew would affect both groups equally. Because cDNA was sequenced instead of genomic DNA, activated cells with high expression could be over-represented, although the groups did not differ in activation or CD3 levels. A moderate but significant shortening of TCRB CDR3 length was observed in type 1 diabetes patients in all four CD4+ subsets. Because small numbers of individuals were included in the HLA sub-analyses, any influence of HLA type on TCRB rearrangement was left unresolved. Patients with type 1 diabetes made fewer insertions and deleted more nucleotides at VDJ recombination sites, implying thymic rearrangement abnormalities.

V drops 0 bases and J drops 2 bases, leaving 8 bases in between. The CDR3, from cysteine to phenylalanine, totals 14 residues. The sequence is cut down to CDR3 DNA, 42 bases in frame from base 1. According to the germline V gene (reference sequence), CDR1 reads SGHNT and CDR2 reads YYREEE. This sequence uses TRBV5-4 and TRBJ2-5, with the D gene not clear enough to name. The specimen was central memory CD4+ T cells from blood. The receptor's source is a young woman in good health. The DNA reads TGTGCCAGCAGCTTGGGGACGCCACAAGAGACCCAGTACTTC. This codes for CASSLGTPQETQYF.